These T cell receptor beta chains were read from a single sample in a study of T cells in Graves' hyperthyroidism and ophthalmopathy. Using its own MiXCR run on the multiplex PCR reads, TCRdb lists one record per CDR3 protein. This table has around 450,000 distinct CDR3 sequences, around 14% appearing once. The sample was blood. Every receptor here comes from a woman younger than 30 with Graves' hyperthyroidism. Each CDR3 is given with its conserved first and last residue. The order of the fields is D gene, clone size, J gene, V gene, CDR3 protein, CDR3 DNA. The D gene is left open where the match is weak. A clone size is listed for some rows: how often the clone was seen (once, few, many), or a class if it is expanded.

. . TRBJ1-2 TRBV6-5 CASSYRLFYGYTF TGTGCCAGCAGCTACCGGCTTTTCTATGGCTACACCTTC
. many TRBJ1-2 TRBV2 CASSDRGYGYTF TGTGCCAGCAGTGACAGGGGTTATGGCTACACCTTC
. . TRBJ1-5 TRBV6-6 CASSYGGTNVPPQHF TGTGCCAGCAGTTACGGTGGGACAAATGTGCCCCCCCAGCATTTT
TRBD1 few TRBJ2-6 TRBV15 CATSSWTGATSGANVLTF TGTGCCACCAGCAGTTGGACAGGGGCGACCTCTGGGGCCAACGTCCTGACTTTC
. many TRBJ2-2 TRBV2 CASSGTGELFF TGTGCCAGCAGTGGCACCGGGGAGCTGTTTTTT
. many TRBJ1-1 TRBV6-1 CASSYGGETEAFF TGTGCCAGCAGTTATGGCGGGGAGACTGAAGCTTTCTTT
. . TRBJ1-4 TRBV20-1 CSASPGAGEKLFF TGCAGTGCTAGTCCGGGGGCGGGAGAAAAACTGTTTTTT
TRBD1 . TRBJ1-2 TRBV4-1 CASSQGGTVPGANYGYTF TGCGCCAGCAGCCAGGGGGGGACAGTCCCCGGGGCTAACTATGGCTACACCTTC
. many TRBJ1-5 TRBV6-2/TRBV6-3 CASSYSRGVGQPQHF TGTGCCAGCAGTTACTCGAGAGGGGTCGGTCAGCCCCAGCATTTT
TRBD2 many TRBJ2-5 TRBV18 CASSPRRPRAGGGETQYF TGTGCCAGCTCACCTCGGAGACCCCGAGCGGGGGGCGGCGAGACCCAGTACTTC
TRBD1 . TRBJ1-2 TRBV24-1 CAPDRGSLHYGYTF TGTGCCCCTGACAGGGGGAGTCTCCACTATGGCTACACCTTC
TRBD1 many TRBJ1-5 TRBV28 CASRIYQGANQPRHF TGTGCCAGCAGAATCTATCAGGGGGCCAATCAGCCCCGGCATTTT
. few TRBJ1-3 TRBV13 CASSLGAIGNTIYF TGTGCCAGCAGCTTAGGTGCTATCGGAAACACCATATATTTT
TRBD1 . TRBJ1-6 TRBV9 CASSVTGYNSPLHF TGTGCCAGCAGCGTGACAGGGTATAATTCACCCCTCCACTTT
. . TRBJ1-1 TRBV5-1 CASSLGLVGTEAFF TGTGCCAGCAGCTTGGGACTGGTGGGCACTGAAGCTTTCTTT
. . TRBJ2-7 TRBV2 CASSYEVGGAYEQYF TGTGCCAGCAGTTACGAGGTAGGAGGGGCCTACGAGCAGTACTTC
TRBD2 many TRBJ2-5 TRBV27 CASSTGLAGIRGETQYF TGTGCCAGCAGTACGGGACTAGCGGGAATTCGCGGTGAGACCCAGTACTTC
TRBD2 many TRBJ2-1 TRBV28 CASSFGLADNNEQFF TGTGCCAGCAGTTTTGGACTAGCGGATAACAATGAGCAGTTCTTC
TRBD1 many TRBJ1-5 TRBV12-3/TRBV12-4 CASRPQGSNQPQHF TGTGCCAGCAGGCCACAGGGGAGCAATCAGCCCCAGCATTTT
. . TRBJ1-1 TRBV2 CASSREGNTEAFF TGTGCCAGCAGTCGAGAGGGGAACACTGAAGCTTTCTTT
. . TRBJ1-1 TRBV14 CASSQVAKRNTEAFF TGTGCCAGCAGCCAAGTAGCTAAGAGGAACACTGAAGCTTTCTTT
. . TRBJ2-1 TRBV7-8 CASSLGTRERSSYNEQFF TGTGCCAGCAGCTTAGGGACGCGGGAAAGGAGCTCCTACAATGAGCAGTTCTTC
TRBD2 many TRBJ2-3 TRBV20-1 CSARPFSGRVDTQYF TGCAGTGCTAGACCATTTAGCGGGAGGGTAGATACGCAGTATTTT
. . TRBJ2-3 TRBV13 CASSLRTAGSTDTQYF TGTGCCAGCAGCTTGCGGACAGCGGGTAGCACAGATACGCAGTATTTT
TRBD1 many TRBJ1-2 TRBV11-2 CASRPLQGALGYGYTF TGTGCCAGCAGACCTCTACAGGGGGCACTCGGCTATGGCTACACCTTC
. many TRBJ2-1 TRBV7-8 CASSLEFSLSSYNEQFF TGTGCCAGCAGCTTAGAATTCTCCTTGAGCTCCTACAATGAGCAGTTCTTC
. . TRBJ2-3 TRBV5-4 CASSRAGLRFTDTQYF TGTGCCAGCAGCAGGGCGGGACTCCGATTCACAGATACGCAGTATTTT
. many TRBJ1-2 TRBV6-2/TRBV6-3 CASSSSDRGPYGYTF .
TRBD1 many TRBJ1-4 TRBV5-5 CASSPGRGRAKLFF TGTGCCAGCAGCCCTGGCAGGGGGCGAGCAAAACTGTTTTTT
. . TRBJ1-1 TRBV19 CASTQSEAFF TGTGCCAGTACCCAGTCTGAAGCTTTCTTT
. many TRBJ2-4 TRBV29-1 CSVAGGGDLAKNIQYF TGCAGCGTTGCTGGGGGAGGAGACTTAGCCAAAAACATTCAGTACTTC
. many TRBJ2-5 TRBV11-1 CASSDGTAQETQYF TGTGCCAGCAGCGATGGGACGGCCCAAGAGACCCAGTACTTC
. many TRBJ1-1 TRBV5-1 CASSFEPAQATEAFF TGCGCCAGCAGCTTTGAACCGGCCCAAGCAACTGAAGCTTTCTTT